The subject of this entry is one TCR beta chain. It lacks a known antigen. Nothing much larger sits one base from this clone, and base qualities are not available. Libraries were made using PCR. The sample was run on a NextSeq 500. Bulk TCR libraries were made following a previously described method, with the TCR primers given in Table S5. The Qiagen AllPrep DNA/RNA kit was used to purify total RNA. Before any analysis, reads coming from multiple sequencing runs of the same library were combined into one pool. The study's own analysis went as follows. Only reads with exact TCR constant sequence were kept, trimmed to 150 nt, and grouped by their 12-nt molecular barcodes. Reads inside each barcode group were sub-clustered using a 15% Levenshtein threshold, and a quality-weighted consensus sequence was constructed for each RNA molecule. Non-functional sequences were removed, as were lower-count sequences one edit away from another. Based on a fit of two negative binomial distributions, barcode sub-clusters having less than 20% of the maximum read count were discarded. TCRdb reran the public reads through fastp at Q25 and MiXCR, keeping productive beta chains. For every CDR3 protein sequence, its rows merge into one entry that carries the most common genes and DNA. The V and J calls were not made by the authors but by TCRdb's processing. In this sample the table shows approximately 550,000 distinct CDR3 sequences, about 26% of which occur a single time. Of the sample, around 0.76% is held by the ten largest clones.

The data belong to a study of molecular identifiers for immune sequencing clone quantification (dated by TCRdb to the late 2010s). Context from the whole study: For a replicate experiment, RNA from 20,000 or 100,000 naive CD8 T cells was divided into five aliquots, and four of the five aliquots were sequenced. This methods study used CD8 T cells to benchmark TCR RNA copy counting and molecular-identifier clustering-based TCR repertoire sequencing (MIDCIRS). The investigation overall reported the following: Modeling indicated about 3 TCR RNA copies recovered per cell, compared with about 9.4 by digital PCR, which implies a capture efficiency of around 31%. In CMV-specific effector cells, over 99% of molecules were held by clones above 20 RNA copies, whereas under 1% of molecules were held by such clones in naive cells. Spiked-in Jurkat TCR RNA equivalent to a single cell was reported to be detectable even among 750,000 to 1,000,000 naive CD8 T cells. The sizes of highly expanded clones could end up underestimated when identical TCR molecules share a barcode. The naive libraries included spiked-in Jurkat TCR RNA (under eleven copies' worth), and this Jurkat TCR RNA is not part of the donor repertoire. When barcode sub-clustering was omitted, TCR diversity was inflated by chimeric consensus sequences, with chimeras reaching as high as 47%.

Measured from the cysteine to the phenylalanine, the CDR3 is 19 residues long. Only CDR3 DNA remains: 57 bases, in frame from the first base. V loses 5 bases of germline sequence and J loses 2 bases, and the interval between the two ends is 21 bases. Via the germline V gene, CDR1 is KGHDR and CDR2 SFDVKD. Libraries of naive CD8 T cells were generated from roughly 21,000 to 960,000 sorted cells, with 10%, 30% or 50% of the purified RNA used. On a BD FACSAria II, naive CD8 T cells were FACS-sorted as CD8+CD4-CCR7+CD45RA+ and collected into RLT Plus buffer. To test detection sensitivity, Jurkat RNA equivalent to approximately nine TCR copies was spiked into samples of roughly 19,000-1,000,000 naive CD8 T cells. CD8 T cells were enriched using RosetteSep CD8+ T Cell Enrichment Cocktail and Ficoll-Paque, and the enriched cells then underwent ACK red cell lysis.

The V and J genes are TRBV24-1 and TRBJ2-6, with a tentative D gene TRBD2 over 6 matching bases. The receptor was isolated from a human donor in good health. Some libraries in this study had Jurkat cell RNA spiked in. Sequenced material: naive CD8+ T cells from blood, with Jurkat cell RNA spiked in. The intended sense of this specimen's cell subset or site label: FACS-sorted CD8+CD4-CCR7+CD45RA+ naive T cells. The CDR3 amino acid sequence is: CATSAKGWAGSPGANVLTF. The bases are TGTGCCACCAGTGCAAAAGGTTGGGCGGGGTCTCCTGGGGCCAACGTCCTGACTTTC.